This entry lists 24 T cell receptor beta chains sequenced from one sample in a study of cytomegalovirus exposure and HLA in healthy donors. With 60 Vbeta and 13 Jbeta primers, the PCR was carried out. Profiling relied on immunoSEQ multiplex PCR, and the TCRdb table lists in-frame clones only, not all of them. The table shows about 65,000 clones, with 62% occurring only once. Sequenced: PBMCs. The receptors were gathered from a man younger than 40 in good health and CMV-seronegative.

The chain combines TRBV5-1 with TRBJ1-1; D is uncertain. V shed 2 bases and J shed 4 bases, with 12 bases lying between them. Germline assignment: CDR1 SGHRS and CDR2 YFSETQ. The CDR3 extends over 14 amino acids. The CDR3 coding sequence is TGCGCCAGCAGCTTTCCCGGGGAGCCCACTGAAGCTTTCTTT. It specifies CASSFPGEPTEAFF.

This clone occurred a few times. The rearrangement links TRBV4-1 to TRBJ1-5; TRBD1 might be the D (5 bases). The CDR3 covers 14 residues. V was trimmed by 3 bases and J by 5 bases, leaving 11 bases between them. Germline loops: CDR1 MGHRA, CDR2 YSYEKL. CDR3 coding DNA: TGCGCCAGCAGCCAGGGGGGGGGTTATCAGCCCCAGCATTTT. Protein product: CASSQGGGYQPQHF.

The sample holds a few counts of this clone. The rearrangement links TRBV11-2 to TRBJ2-3; D is possibly TRBD2 (5 bases). The CDR3 loop spans 12 amino acids. V was clipped by 5 bases and J by 4 bases, with 7 bases between them. CDR1 and CDR2 from the germline V gene are SGHAT and FQNNGV. CDR3 protein: CASSDYPDTQYF. In nucleotides, the CDR3 is TGTGCCAGCAGCGACTACCCAGATACGCAGTATTTT.

This clone appeared a few times. The chain has TRBV4-1 and TRBJ2-5, with D hard to call. CDR1 and CDR2 from the germline V gene are MGHRA and YSYEKL. There are 15 residues in the CDR3. V was pared by 0 bases and J by 2 bases, with 10 bases between. CDR3 protein: CASSQEHIIQETQYF. CDR3 sequence (DNA): TGCGCCAGCAGCCAAGAGCACATAATTCAAGAGACCCAGTACTTC.

As to this clone: The sample carries other DNA sequences with the same CDR3. The gene calls are TRBV5-1 and TRBJ1-1; D unclear. This CDR3 spans 13 amino acids. Trimming left V 7 bases short and J 3 bases short, with 13 bases between. Per germline, CDR1 SGHRS and CDR2 YFSETQ. DNA for the CDR3: TGCGCCAGCCGGCCCGGAGGAGACACTGAAGCTTTCTTT. The encoded protein is CASRPGGDTEAFF.

This clone was counted only a few times. This chain uses TRBV18 with TRBJ1-2; D unclear. The CDR3 length is 13 residues. Germline V gene data show CDR1 as KGHSH and CDR2 as LQKENI. Trimming removed 4 bases at V and 4 bases at J, with 10 bases between. The CDR3 DNA follows: TGTGCCAGCTCACGACTGGATTCCTATGGCTACACCTTC. Its translation is CASSRLDSYGYTF.

In this sample, this clone turned up a few times. The rearrangement uses TRBV6-6 and TRBJ2-7, with TRBD1 matching 9 bases. With V trimmed by 6 bases and J by 1 base, 4 bases remained unmatched. CDR1 and CDR2 from the germline V gene are MNHNY and SVGAGI (reference sequence). This CDR3 is built from 14 residues. As DNA, the CDR3 is TGTGCCAGCAGCCGACAGGGGGGGTCCTACGAGCAGTACTTC. It translates to CASSRQGGSYEQYF.

The chain is built from TRBV7-9 and TRBJ1-5; 9 bases are a match to TRBD1. J was trimmed by 5 bases and V by 6 bases; bases with no gene match: 5. Looked up from germline, CDR1 is SEHNR and CDR2 is FQNEAQ (reference sequence). The CDR3 length is 14 residues. CDR3 sequence: CASRGTGTDQPQHF. CDR3 sequence (DNA): TGTGCCAGCAGGGGGACAGGGACGGATCAGCCCCAGCATTTT.

The V and J genes are TRBV2 and TRBJ2-3; 7 bases are shared with TRBD2. The CDR3 covers 13 residues. V gave up 8 bases and J gave up 2 bases; unmatched junction bases: 4. The germline gives CDR1 SNHLY, CDR2 FYNNEI. CDR3 residues: CASERDFTDTQYF. The CDR3 DNA is TGTGCCAGCGAGCGGGATTTCACAGATACGCAGTATTTT.

This chain connects TRBV6-6 to TRBJ1-1; no firm D call. CDR1 MNHNY and CDR2 SVGAGI come from the germline V gene (reference sequence). V lost 3 bases and J lost 3, with 5 bases in between. The CDR3 spans 12 residues. The CDR3 region has the DNA TGTGCCAGCAGTTATACAGACACTGAAGCTTTCTTT. Amino acids: CASSYTDTEAFF.

The chain joins TRBV19 to TRBJ1-6; D perhaps matches TRBD1 (5 bases). Per germline, CDR1 LNHDA and CDR2 SQIVND (reference sequence). Between the trimmed V and J ends, which lost 6 bases and 7 bases, there was a span of 10 bases. The CDR3 totals 13 residues. The DNA for the CDR3 is TGTGCCAGTAGGACAGATTGGAATTCACCCCTCCACTTT. Protein product: CASRTDWNSPLHF. Combining the CDR3 with reference TRBV19 and TRBJ1-6 gives the whole variable domain DGGITQSPKYLFRKEGQNVTLSCEQNLNHDAMYWYRQDPGQGLRLIYYSQIVNDFQKGDIAEGYSVSREKKESFPLTVTSAQKNPTAFYLCASRTDWNSPLHFGNGTRLTVT.

The chain links TRBV5-5 to TRBJ2-7; possible D gene TRBD2, 5 bases. The germline CDR1 and CDR2 sequences are SGHKS and YYEKEE (reference sequence). Trimming took off 0 bases at V and 2 bases at J, with 12 bases between the two ends. The CDR3 totals 15 residues. The DNA of the CDR3 is TGTGCCAGCAGCTTGGGTAACGGACTGACCTACGAGCAGTACTTC. As protein: CASSLGNGLTYEQYF.

The V and J genes are TRBV5-4 and TRBJ2-7; D unresolved. Germline CDR1 reads SGHNT; CDR2 reads YYREEE (reference sequence). This CDR3 is 13 amino acids long. Trimming took off 4 bases at V and 4 bases at J, with 12 bases between the two ends. The CDR3, as DNA: TGTGCCAGCAGCCAAAAGAATGAGTACGAGCAGTACTTC. Its translation is CASSQKNEYEQYF.

In its sample, this clone was seen a few times. This sequence joins TRBV20-1 and TRBJ2-4; perhaps TRBD1 as D (5 bases). Between the trimmed V and J ends, which lost 0 bases and 16 bases, there was a span of 13 bases. This CDR3 has 11 residues. Germline assignment: CDR1 DFQATT and CDR2 SNEGSKA (reference sequence). CDR3 in DNA: TGCAGTGCTAGAGATACAGGCCCGGCATACTTC. This codes for CSARDTGPAYF.

This clone was seen only a few times. The gene calls are TRBV5-6 and TRBJ1-6, with a tentative D call TRBD1 (5 bases). With 1 base removed from V and 9 bases from J, the gap between germline ends came to 11 bases. This CDR3 has 14 residues. Germline V gene lookup returns CDR1 SGHDT and CDR2 YYEEEE. The CDR3 loop reads CASSLQGGISPLHF. CDR3 nucleotide sequence: TGTGCCAGCAGCTTGCAGGGAGGAATTTCACCCCTCCACTTT.

This clone was seen only a few times. The chain has TRBV6-6 and TRBJ1-5; D gene ambiguous. Deletions cut 7 bases from V and 4 bases from J, with 20 bases between. The germline CDR1 and CDR2 sequences are MNHNY and SVGAGI (reference sequence). This CDR3 is 16 amino acids long. The DNA of the CDR3 is TGTGCCAGCACCCAGGACGGGGTTCGAAGGAATCAGCCCCAGCATTTT. It is translated as CASTQDGVRRNQPQHF.

V usage is TRBV14 and J usage is TRBJ1-2; 8 bases match TRBD1. Trimming cost V 3 bases and J 4 bases; bases outside gene matches: 10. The germline V gene has CDR1 SGHDN and CDR2 FVKESK. The length of the CDR3 is 16 residues. The CDR3 loop reads CASSQGPGQAGYGYTF. CDR3 nucleotides: TGTGCCAGCAGCCAGGGTCCGGGACAGGCTGGCTATGGCTACACCTTC.

The chain has TRBV19 and TRBJ1-1; no clear D. Trimming took off 3 bases at V and 2 bases at J, with 16 bases between the two ends. CDR1 is LNHDA, CDR2 SQIVND, per germline (reference sequence). CDR3 size: 16 residues. CDR3 region: CASSMKERRINTEAFF. DNA of the CDR3: TGTGCCAGTAGTATGAAGGAGCGGCGGATCAACACTGAAGCTTTCTTT.

V gene TRBV7-2 combines with J gene TRBJ1-2; D might be TRBD1 (6 bases). CDR1 and CDR2 from the germline V gene are SGHTA and FQGNSA. V lost 1 base, J lost 0 bases, and 6 bases lay in between. The CDR3 contains 14 residues. In DNA, the CDR3 is TGTGCCAGCAGCTTAGGGACAGCTAACTATGGCTACACCTTC. Encoded protein: CASSLGTANYGYTF.

The rearrangement joins TRBV6-1 to TRBJ1-2, with no clear D. V gave up 3 bases and J gave up 4 bases, with 9 bases separating them. CDR1 and CDR2 from the germline V gene are MNHNS and SASEGT. This CDR3 spans 13 amino acids. CDR3 region: CASSEYIFYGYTF. DNA for the CDR3: TGTGCCAGCAGTGAGTACATCTTCTATGGCTACACCTTC.

V and J are TRBV30 and TRBJ1-5; D call uncertain. V lost 2 bases, J lost 0 bases, and 5 bases lay in between. Germline V gene sequence: CDR1 GTSNPN, CDR2 SVGIG (reference sequence). The CDR3 is 13 amino acids. Written as DNA, the CDR3 is TGTGCCTGGAGTCAGGATAGCAATCAGCCCCAGCATTTT. The encoded protein is CAWSQDSNQPQHF.

The sample holds a few counts of this clone. The identical CDR3 is also encoded by other nucleotide sequences in the sample. The gene calls are TRBV19 and TRBJ1-1, with 7 positions matching TRBD1. Germline V gene data show CDR1 as LNHDA and CDR2 as SQIVND (reference sequence). This CDR3 contains 15 residues. Germline trimming cut 4 bases from V and 1 base from J; bases unmatched to any gene: 6. The CDR3 region is CASSTYRGANTEAFF. CDR3 DNA sequence: TGTGCCAGTAGTACGTACAGGGGTGCGAACACTGAAGCTTTCTTT.

The rearrangement uses TRBV14 and TRBJ2-2; TRBD2 might be the D (7 bases). The V gene's germline CDR1 is SGHDN and CDR2 FVKESK. V was clipped by 2 bases and J by 0 bases, with 13 bases between them. The CDR3 totals 17 residues. CDR3 coding DNA: TGTGCCAGCAGCCAAAAGGCGGGGGCCCCGAACACCGGGGAGCTGTTTTTT. It yields the protein CASSQKAGAPNTGELFF.

CDR3 sequence (DNA): TGTGCCAGTAGTATCCGCAACAGGAGAAATGAAAAACTGTTTTTT. It yields the protein CASSIRNRRNEKLFF. The V gene is TRBV19, the J gene TRBJ1-4; a possible D gene is TRBD1 (5 bases). The V end lost 3 bases, the J end lost 5 bases, and 13 bases lay between the germline ends. From germline, CDR1 is LNHDA and CDR2 SQIVND (reference sequence). This CDR3 is built from 15 residues. The full variable domain, rest sourced from reference TRBV19 and TRBJ1-4, is DGGITQSPKYLFRKEGQNVTLSCEQNLNHDAMYWYRQDPGQGLRLIYYSQIVNDFQKGDIAEGYSVSREKKESFPLTVTSAQKNPTAFYLCASSIRNRRNEKLFFGSGTQLSVL.